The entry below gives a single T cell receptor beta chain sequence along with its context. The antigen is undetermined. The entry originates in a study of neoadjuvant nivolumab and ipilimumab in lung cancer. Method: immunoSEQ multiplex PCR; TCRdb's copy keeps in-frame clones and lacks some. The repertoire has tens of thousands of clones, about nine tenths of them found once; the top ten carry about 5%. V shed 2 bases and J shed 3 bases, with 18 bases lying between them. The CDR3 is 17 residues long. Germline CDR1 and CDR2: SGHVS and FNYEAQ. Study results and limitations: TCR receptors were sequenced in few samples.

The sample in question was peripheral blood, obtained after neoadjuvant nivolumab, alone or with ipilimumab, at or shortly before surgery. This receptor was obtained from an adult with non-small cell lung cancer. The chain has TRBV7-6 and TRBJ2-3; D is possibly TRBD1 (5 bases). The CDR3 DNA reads TGTGCCAGCAGCTTATTCCCCGTGACAGCTCCGACAGATACGCAGTATTTT. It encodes CASSLFPVTAPTDTQYF.